The next 9 T cell receptor beta chains were all read from a single sample in a study of T cell responses to AZD1222 COVID-19 vaccine. Only in-frame clones appear in the TCRdb table, and some are missing; sequencing was by immunoSEQ multiplex PCR. The repertoire has over 110,000 clones, 85% to 90% of them found once; the top ten carry 1.5% to 2%. Sequencing used peripheral blood, obtained 28 days after the second AZD1222 dose. Receptors originate from an adult who received the AZD1222 COVID-19 vaccine.

The gene calls are TRBV12-5 and TRBJ2-1, with TRBD1 matching 9 bases. The CDR3 is 18 amino acids. With 3 bases clipped from V and 7 bases from J, the junction kept 16 bases outside the gene matches. The germline CDR1 and CDR2 sequences are LGHNT and FRNRAP. The CDR3, as DNA: TGTGCTAGTGGTTTTTTACGTCCCTCGGGACAGGGAATAAATGAGCAGTTCTTC. Its translation: CASGFLRPSGQGINEQFF.

V and J are TRBV3-1 (or the pseudogene TRBV3-2) and TRBJ2-2; D is possibly TRBD1 (6 bases). CDR3 length: 15 amino acids. The V and J ends lost 2 bases and 4 bases respectively, with 11 bases between them. Germline V gene lookup returns CDR1 LGHDT and CDR2 YNNKEL (reference sequence). Here the CDR3 reads CASSQPGAGTGELFF. Here the CDR3 DNA reads TGTGCCAGCAGCCAACCAGGGGCTGGCACCGGGGAGCTGTTTTTT.

This clone has more than one count but fewer than ten. The chain couples TRBV10-3 to TRBJ2-1; D remains ambiguous. CDR1 is ENHRY and CDR2 is SYGVKD in the germline V gene. CDR3 length equals 15 residues. V was trimmed by 2 bases and J by 1 base, leaving 9 bases between them. The DNA of the CDR3 is TGTGCCATCAGTGAGACAAGCGCTTCCTACAATGAGCAGTTCTTC. Translation gives CAISETSASYNEQFF.

This chain connects TRBV19 to TRBJ1-1; weak D call: TRBD1 (5 bases). CDR3 length equals 11 residues. The germline gives CDR1 LNHDA, CDR2 SQIVND (reference sequence). V lost 5 bases, J lost 7 bases, and 8 bases lay in between. CDR3 residues: CASSQGVEAFF. CDR3 coding DNA: TGTGCCAGTAGTCAAGGGGTTGAAGCTTTCTTT.

This clone is medium-sized (0.01 to 0.1%) within its sample. The chain carries TRBV10-2 and TRBJ2-5; 7 nucleotides match TRBD2. V lost 3 bases to trimming and J lost 4 bases; unmatched junction nucleotides: 11. The CDR3 consists of 16 residues. Germline V gives CDR1 WSHSY, CDR2 SAAADI. DNA of the CDR3: TGCGCCAGCAGTGATGTAACGGCGGGAGTGGGAGAGACCCAGTACTTC. This sequence encodes CASSDVTAGVGETQYF.

The chain combines TRBV30 with TRBJ1-6, with D maybe TRBD1 (5 bases). CDR3 length: 14 amino acids. The ends were cut back, 4 bases at V and 2 bases at J, with 9 bases in the middle. Germline V CDR1 and CDR2: GTSNPN, SVGIG (reference sequence). CDR3 loop: CAWKPGPYNSPLHF. The CDR3 nucleotides read TGTGCCTGGAAACCGGGACCCTATAATTCACCCCTCCACTTT.

The CDR3 DNA reads TGTGCCAGCAGCACCCGGGACCACTACAATGAGCAGTTCTTC. It yields the protein CASSTRDHYNEQFF. The chain combines TRBV9 with TRBJ2-1; D tentatively reads TRBD1 or TRBD2 (5 bases each). In germline, CDR1 is SGDLS, CDR2 YYNGEE. The CDR3 contains 14 residues. Trimming removed 4 bases at V and 3 bases at J, with 11 bases between.

V and J are TRBV4-1 and TRBJ1-5, with 8 bases matching TRBD1. The junction had 8 bases not matched to a gene; V was cut back by 0 bases and J by 1 base. The CDR3 extends over 18 amino acids. Germline CDR1 is MGHRA and CDR2 is YSYEKL. The DNA of the CDR3 is TGCGCCAGCAGCCAAGATCGCCAGGGGGCTTGGAGCAATCAGCCCCAGCATTTT. It encodes CASSQDRQGAWSNQPQHF.

The table lists this clone with many counts. The V and J genes are TRBV2 and TRBJ2-7, with 9 bases that match TRBD1. The CDR3 has 14 residues. From germline, CDR1 is SNHLY and CDR2 FYNNEI. Trimming cost V 4 bases and J 4 bases; bases outside gene matches: 5. The CDR3 spells CASSGQGEGYEQYF. For the CDR3, the DNA is TGTGCCAGCAGTGGACAGGGGGAAGGATACGAGCAGTACTTC.